This is a list of T cell receptor beta chains from one sample in a study of blood T cell repertoires in COVID-19. Profiled with immunoSEQ multiplex PCR; TCRdb holds only in-frame clones, not every one. The sample contains approximately 200,000 clones, roughly 86% of which appear only once. The sequenced material came from peripheral blood. The receptors here all came from a woman aged 25 to 45 with active or convalescent COVID-19. CDR3s include the opening cysteine and the closing phenylalanine or tryptophan. A D gene is named only where the DNA matches it firmly. Part of the rows lack a size; the others show once, few, many or a class for expanded clones.

d_call,clone_size,v_call,j_call,cdr3_aa,cdr3_nt
-,-,TRBV5-1,TRBJ1-1,CASGPSLNTEAFF,TGCGCCAGCGGGCCTAGCCTTAACACTGAAGCTTTCTTT
TRBD1,-,TRBV7-8,TRBJ1-1,CASSLGQGASDTEAFF,TGTGCCAGCAGCTTAGGGCAGGGGGCTTCGGACACTGAAGCTTTCTTT
-,-,TRBV7-6,TRBJ2-2,CASSGHLTGELFF,TGTGCCAGCAGCGGACACCTCACCGGGGAGCTGTTTTTT
TRBD1,-,TRBV19,TRBJ2-7,CASMTPGQGFHEQYF,TGTGCCAGTATGACCCCGGGACAGGGGTTCCACGAGCAGTACTTC
TRBD1,-,TRBV28,TRBJ2-5,CASSLPTGGKETQYF,TGTGCCAGCAGTTTACCTACAGGGGGGAAAGAGACCCAGTACTTC
TRBD1,-,TRBV5-1,TRBJ2-7,CASSLDRGPGEQYF,TGCGCCAGCAGCTTGGACAGGGGGCCGGGCGAGCAGTACTTC
TRBD2,-,TRBV2,TRBJ2-7,CASSILAGVYEQYF,TGTGCCAGCAGTATTCTAGCGGGAGTCTACGAGCAGTACTTC
-,-,TRBV7-8,TRBJ1-6,CASSLRGVNNSPLHF,TGTGCCAGCAGCCTTCGGGGGGTTAATAATTCACCCCTCCACTTT
TRBD2,-,TRBV18,TRBJ2-7,CASSPRRGGLDEQYF,TGTGCCAGCTCACCCCGGCGGGGGGGCCTCGACGAGCAGTACTTC
-,-,TRBV10-1,TRBJ2-2,CASSEGGLGGTGELFF,TGCGCCAGCAGTGAGGGGGGTCTGGGGGGAACCGGGGAGCTGTTTTTT
-,-,TRBV10-3,TRBJ2-1,CAISDPQEQFF,TGTGCCATCAGTGACCCCCAGGAGCAGTTCTTC
-,-,TRBV3-1/TRBV3-2,TRBJ2-2,CASSQDSRNTGELFF,TGTGCCAGCAGCCAAGATTCCAGAAACACCGGGGAGCTGTTTTTT
-,-,TRBV12-3/TRBV12-4,TRBJ1-1,CASTLQENTEAFF,TGTGCCAGCACTCTACAGGAGAACACTGAAGCTTTCTTT
TRBD2,once,TRBV7-9,TRBJ2-3,CASSFAGVDTQYF,TGTGCCAGCAGCTTTGCGGGGGTAGATACGCAGTATTTT
TRBD1,-,TRBV7-8,TRBJ2-5,CASSPGTGQETQYF,TGTGCCAGCAGCCCGGGGACAGGTCAAGAGACCCAGTACTTC
TRBD1,-,TRBV30,TRBJ1-2,CAWRRGRGLHGYTF,TGTGCCTGGAGACGGGGCAGGGGGTTACATGGCTACACCTTC
-,-,TRBV6-4,TRBJ1-1,CASSDSPGRGNTEAFF,TGTGCCAGCAGTGACTCTCCCGGGCGGGGGAACACTGAAGCTTTCTTT
TRBD1,-,TRBV5-6,TRBJ2-5,CASSFRDSEQETQYF,TGTGCCAGCAGCTTCCGGGACAGTGAACAAGAGACCCAGTACTTC
TRBD1,-,TRBV14,TRBJ1-6,CASSQATGTNSPLHF,TGTGCCAGCAGCCAGGCGACAGGGACAAATTCACCCCTCCACTTT
-,-,TRBV19,TRBJ1-4,CASSTPVVGGMNEKLFF,TGTGCCAGTAGTACCCCCGTTGTCGGGGGTATGAATGAAAAACTGTTTTTT
-,-,TRBV10-1,TRBJ2-7,CASSEGYYGYEQYF,TGCGCCAGCAGTGAGGGCTACTATGGCTACGAGCAGTACTTC
TRBD1,-,TRBV6-1,TRBJ1-6,CASSETWTGGSSPLHF,TGTGCCAGCAGTGAAACGTGGACAGGGGGAAGCTCACCCCTCCACTTT